Following are 3 T cell receptor beta chains from one sample sequenced in a study of blood T cell repertoires in COVID-19. The repertoire was sequenced with immunoSEQ multiplex PCR; TCRdb's copy has only in-frame clones and lacks some. The sample contains approximately 270,000 clones, roughly nine tenths of which appear only once. The source material was peripheral blood. These TCRs come from a man aged 35-49 years with active or convalescent COVID-19.

This chain uses TRBV28 with TRBJ1-2, with 7 bases fitting TRBD1. V dropped 8 bases and J dropped 6; count of bases not matched to a gene: 12. CDR1 is MDHEN, CDR2 SYDVKM, per germline. The CDR3 has 14 residues. CDR3 amino acids: CASGGGWRVDGYTF. CDR3 nucleotides: TGTGCCAGCGGAGGGGGCTGGAGGGTGGATGGCTACACCTTC.

J is TRBJ1-1 and V is TRBV11-2; TRBD1 agrees at 11 bases. This CDR3 is 17 amino acids long. CDR1 SGHAT and CDR2 FQNNGV come from the germline V gene. V was pared by 6 bases and J by 2 bases, with 11 bases of the junction left unmatched. CDR3 nucleotides: TGTGCCAGCAGATTAATCGGGACAGGGGGTCTTAACACTGAAGCTTTCTTT. The encoded protein is CASRLIGTGGLNTEAFF.

This clone came up a few times. The chain has TRBV4-1 and TRBJ1-3; weak D call: TRBD1 (6 bases). CDR3 size: 15 residues. The ends were cut back, 3 bases at V and 6 bases at J, with 15 bases in the middle. CDR1 MGHRA and CDR2 YSYEKL come from the germline V gene. CDR3: CASSHGAQGSNTIYF. CDR3 DNA: TGCGCCAGCAGCCACGGTGCACAGGGATCAAACACCATATATTTT.